This section outlines one T cell receptor beta chain sequence together with its context. The antigen remains undetermined. TCRdb re-derived calls from the PCR reads in MiXCR, one entry per CDR3 protein. This sample yields some 21,000 distinct CDR3 sequences, of which under 60% are seen a single time; 1.1% belongs to the top ten. This CDR3 region has 14 residues. This record comes from a study of vaccination and CD4 T cells after COVID-19. For the study at large: Each post-COVID sample was drawn after diagnosis, and the median interval was roughly 100 days (range 35 to 161).

Notes on the study in general: Post-vaccination, and not before, a median roughly 86% of reactive clones appeared in convalescent patients. When vaccine-specific clones from convalescent patients were examined, 304 of 307 were spike mono-reactive.

Positive PCR dates covered March to December 2020, before US Alpha, Beta and Delta variants. The clonotype was recovered from a human donor who had recovered from COVID-19. The starting material was CD4+ T cells from blood, obtained before SARS-CoV-2 vaccination. The chain uses TRBV21-1 and TRBJ1-5; the D segment call TRBD1 is taken from the table without a DNA check. TRBV21-1 is assigned pseudogene status. This chain's CDR3 is CASSRTPTEPPQHF. CDR3 DNA: TGTGCCAGCAGCAGAACCCCTACCGAGCCGCCCCAGCATTTT.